Included here is one T cell receptor beta chain sequence, with context. Assay used: immunoSEQ multiplex PCR; TCRdb lists only in-frame clones, some missing. The table lists fewer than 85,000 clones, less than 95% of them singletons. The germline CDR1 and CDR2 sequences are KGHSH and LQKENI. The CDR3 loop spans 18 amino acids. V lost 1 base, J lost 7 bases, and 25 bases lay in between. The sample belongs to a study of control samples from healthy donors and cancer patients. The chain joins TRBV18 to TRBJ1-2, with D perhaps matching TRBD1 (6 bases). Material: blood. This TCR was sampled from a woman aged 30 to 39 in good health. The CDR3 reads CASSPLVVRQGNVSGYTF. The CDR3 coding sequence is TGTGCCAGCTCACCACTTGTCGTTCGGCAGGGGAACGTTAGTGGCTACACCTTC. Drawing the rest from reference TRBV18 and TRBJ1-2, the complete variable domain is NAGVMQNPRHLVRRRGQEARLRCSPMKGHSHVYWYRQLPEEGLKFMVYLQKENIIDESGMPKERFSAEFPKEGPSILRIQQVVRGDSAAYFCASSPLVVRQGNVSGYTFGSGTRLTVV.